These 12 T cell receptor beta chains were sequenced from one sample in a study of cytomegalovirus exposure and HLA in healthy donors. The PCR had 60 Vbeta and 13 Jbeta primers. Produced via immunoSEQ multiplex PCR; TCRdb's table is partial and in-frame only. The sample has approximately 150,000 clones, around four fifths seen once. Specimen: PBMCs. The receptor source for this set is a woman aged 50 to 60 in good health and CMV-seronegative.

This clone was observed a few times. The chain uses TRBV6-1 and TRBJ1-2, with 10 bases lining up with TRBD1. V shed 4 bases and J 3 bases; nucleotides not matched to a gene: 2. CDR3 length: 14 amino acids. Germline CDR1 is MNHNS and CDR2 is SASEGT. CDR3 DNA sequence: TGTGCCAGCAGTGGGGGACAGGGGTACTATGGCTACACCTTC. This sequence encodes CASSGGQGYYGYTF.

This rearrangement joins TRBV5-3 to TRBJ1-5; 7 nucleotides match TRBD1. TRBV5-3 is flagged as an ORF with uncertain function. The CDR3 consists of 15 residues. V shed 9 bases, J shed 0 bases, and the junction held 9 bases outside the gene matches. The CDR3 bases are TGTGCCATACGACTGGACAGGTATAGCAATCAGCCCCAGCATTTT. Amino acid sequence: CAIRLDRYSNQPQHF.

The V and J genes are TRBV20-1 and TRBJ2-1, with TRBD1 as a possible D gene (5 bases). CDR3 length equals 11 residues. Germline V gene sequence: CDR1 DFQATT, CDR2 SNEGSKA (reference sequence). Between the trimmed V and J ends, which lost 5 bases and 8 bases, there was a span of 10 bases. CDR3 sequence: CSADSSDEQFF. The CDR3 nucleotides read TGCAGTGCTGACAGTTCCGATGAGCAGTTCTTC.

The V and J genes are TRBV9 and TRBJ1-2, with TRBD1 as a possible D gene (5 bases). The germline gives CDR1 SGDLS, CDR2 YYNGEE. This CDR3 has 16 residues. V was cut by 4 bases and J by 2 bases, with 18 bases left in between. CDR3 DNA: TGTGCCAGCAGCTCCCGAACCCAGGGAAGGAACTATGGCTACACCTTC. Its translation: CASSSRTQGRNYGYTF. Filled out from reference TRBV9 and TRBJ1-2, the complete variable domain reads DSGVTQTPKHLITATGQRVTLRCSPRSGDLSVYWYQQSLDQGLQFLIQYYNGEERAKGNILERFSAQQFPDLHSELNLSSLELGDSALYFCASSSRTQGRNYGYTFGSGTRLTVV.

The chain is built from TRBV2 and TRBJ2-3; 12 bases match TRBD2. Germline-derived CDR1 and CDR2 are SNHLY and FYNNEI. The V and J ends lost 1 base and 5 bases, in that order; junction bases with no gene match: 4. CDR3 length: 16 residues. The CDR3, as DNA: TGTGCCAGCAGTGAAGGGCTAGCGGGAGGGGGAGATACGCAGTATTTT. The encoded protein is CASSEGLAGGGDTQYF.

This sequence joins TRBV28 and TRBJ1-6; 9 bases fit TRBD1. The germline gives CDR1 MDHEN, CDR2 SYDVKM. The trim removed 8 bases at V and 9 bases at J, leaving 2 bases unmatched. This CDR3 comprises 12 residues. CDR3 sequence: CASGTGFSPLHF. CDR3 nucleotides: TGTGCCAGCGGGACAGGGTTTTCACCCCTCCACTTT.

The chain combines TRBV9 with TRBJ2-1; D possibly corresponds to TRBD1 (5 bases). Trimming took off 6 bases at V and 2 bases at J, with 15 bases between the two ends. CDR3 size: 15 residues. CDR1 is SGDLS, CDR2 YYNGEE, per germline. The DNA for the CDR3 is TGTGCCAGCACCTCGACAGTGAATACCTACAATGAGCAGTTCTTC. Its protein product is CASTSTVNTYNEQFF.

V is TRBV6-1 and J is TRBJ1-2; no firm D call. CDR3 length: 13 residues. The V gene lost 2 bases and the J gene lost 4 bases, with 8 bases spanning the gap. Germline V gene data show CDR1 as MNHNS and CDR2 as SASEGT. The CDR3 sequence: CASSERGSYGYTF. For the CDR3, the DNA is TGTGCCAGCAGTGAACGAGGATCCTATGGCTACACCTTC.

V gene TRBV4-1 combines with J gene TRBJ1-3; 7 nucleotides line up with TRBD1. CDR1 and CDR2 from the germline V gene are MGHRA and YSYEKL. The CDR3 is 16 residues long. V shed 3 bases and J 4 bases; nucleotides not matched to a gene: 9. The CDR3 nucleotides are TGCGCCAGCAGCCAGGGGAACAGGGGTGGGGGAAACACCATATATTTT. Encoded protein: CASSQGNRGGGNTIYF.

CDR3 region: CASSLTKGAGFEQYF. As DNA, the CDR3 is TGTGCCAGCAGTTTAACAAAGGGGGCCGGGTTCGAGCAGTACTTC. The chain has TRBV28 and TRBJ2-7; TRBD1 agrees at 7 bases. Germline V CDR1 and CDR2: MDHEN, SYDVKM. CDR3 length: 15 residues. Trimming cost V 2 bases and J 6 bases; bases outside gene matches: 10.

The V call is TRBV7-2, the J call TRBJ1-2, with D tentatively TRBD1 (6 bases). In germline, CDR1 is SGHTA, CDR2 FQGNSA. The CDR3 is made up of 15 amino acids. V lost 1 base to trimming and J lost 4 bases, with 13 bases between them. CDR3 in DNA: TGTGCCAGCAGCTTAGAACAGGGAATCGTCTATGGCTACACCTTC. Translation: CASSLEQGIVYGYTF.

The V call is TRBV7-9, the J call TRBJ2-1; TRBD2 matches at 10 bases. The CDR3 contains 15 residues. Germline V CDR1 and CDR2: SEHNR, FQNEAQ (reference sequence). J was trimmed by 12 bases and V by 6 bases; bases with no gene match: 14. The CDR3 sequence: CASSPTLGGTSVQFF. The CDR3 DNA is TGTGCCAGCAGTCCGACCTTAGGGGGGACTAGCGTGCAGTTCTTC.